The source of this T cell receptor (beta chain) is a study of T cells in Graves' hyperthyroidism and ophthalmopathy. V lost 0 bases to trimming and J lost 7 bases, with 6 bases between them. The CDR3 is made up of 13 amino acids. This clonotype was seen at least ten times. Antigen unknown. The study's findings and limits: Model predictions of ophthalmopathy came a median roughly 6.4 months before onset. Most thyroid clonotypes expanded above 0.001 appeared in blood too.

Amplification of TCR beta CDR3 regions used RNA as the template. First-round RT-PCR with HTBI primers amplified the TCR CDR3 region. TCRdb ran MiXCR on the multiplex PCR reads and lists one entry per CDR3 protein. Altogether 500,000 to 700,000 distinct CDR3 sequences are present, 16% being singletons, with the ten largest covering under 20%. Patients were excluded because of uncontrolled infection, other autoimmune disease, pregnancy or lactation. The PBMCs were taken from about 9.7 ml of fresh peripheral blood. This chain links TRBV12-3 or TRBV12-4 with TRBJ1-4; possibly TRBD1 for D (5 bases). This clonotype was obtained from a woman aged 18-30 years with Graves' hyperthyroidism. The sample consisted of blood. CDR3 amino acids: CASSLAGTEKLFF. CDR3 DNA: TGTGCCAGCAGTTTAGCAGGGACTGAAAAACTGTTTTTT.